At least ten counts were recorded for the clone carrying this T cell receptor beta chain. The CDR3 is made up of 17 amino acids. Germline trimming cut 5 bases from V and 3 bases from J; bases unmatched to any gene: 14. The authors deemed Graves' hyperthyroidism stable absent ophthalmopathy progression within 18 months. Diagnosis rested on symptoms, serum thyroxine and TRAb, thyroid ultrasound, and orbital computed tomography. These data originate in a study of T cells in Graves' hyperthyroidism and ophthalmopathy. Amplification targeted TCR beta CDR3 regions from RNA transcripts. The study used the HTBI primer set for a first-round RT-PCR of the TCR CDR3. TCRdb used MiXCR to reprocess the multiplex PCR reads, holding one entry per CDR3 protein. The sample yields under 550,000 distinct CDR3 sequences, approximately 14% seen once.

This receptor was taken from a woman in her late teens or twenties with Graves' hyperthyroidism. This chain uses TRBV12-3 or TRBV12-4 with TRBJ2-5; TRBD2 matches at 8 bases. The sample consisted of blood. The CDR3 protein is CASSLWLAGEPKETQYF. Here the CDR3 DNA reads TGTGCCAGCAGTCTCTGGCTAGCGGGCGAACCTAAAGAGACCCAGTACTTC.